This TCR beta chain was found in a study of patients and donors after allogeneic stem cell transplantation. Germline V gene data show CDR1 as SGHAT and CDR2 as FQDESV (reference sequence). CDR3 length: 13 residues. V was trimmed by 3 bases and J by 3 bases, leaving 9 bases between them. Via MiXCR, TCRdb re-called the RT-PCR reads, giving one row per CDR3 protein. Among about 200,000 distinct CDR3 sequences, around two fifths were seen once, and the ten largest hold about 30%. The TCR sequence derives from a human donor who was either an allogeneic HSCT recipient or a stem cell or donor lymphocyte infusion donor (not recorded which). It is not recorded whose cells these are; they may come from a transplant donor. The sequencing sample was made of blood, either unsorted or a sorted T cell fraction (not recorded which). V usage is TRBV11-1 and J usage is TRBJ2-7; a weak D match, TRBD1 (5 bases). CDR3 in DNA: TGTGCCAGCAGCTTGGGGCTTAACTACGAGCAGTACTTC. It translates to CASSLGLNYEQYF.